This is a list of T cell receptor beta chains from one sample in a study of T-cell memory formation after mild COVID-19. MiXCR, applied by TCRdb to the 5' RACE reads, yields one record per CDR3 protein. This table has about 440,000 distinct CDR3 sequences, around 19% appearing once. The sample was PBMCs or a T cell subset sorted from them (not recorded which). The receptors here all came from an adult woman who had mild COVID-19 (a few samples of this study predate the infection). Cell type and time point are not known. Each CDR3 is given without its conserved first and last residue. Clone sizes are given selectively: once, few, many, or a class where the clone is expanded.

J gene: TRBJ1-4; clone size: -; V gene: TRBV5-1; CDR3 protein: ASRRGQGGTNEKLF
J gene: TRBJ2-2; clone size: -; V gene: TRBV7-2; CDR3 protein: ASSSRPVNTGELF
J gene: TRBJ2-2; clone size: many; V gene: TRBV12-3/TRBV12-4; CDR3 protein: ASSFPGELF
J gene: TRBJ1-2; clone size: few; V gene: TRBV11-2; CDR3 protein: ASSFPALDASDYGYT
J gene: TRBJ1-6; clone size: -; V gene: TRBV7-9; CDR3 protein: ASSLVGLGSPLH
J gene: TRBJ2-1; clone size: many; V gene: TRBV6-5; CDR3 protein: ASSYLMTSAYNEQF
J gene: TRBJ2-1; clone size: -; V gene: TRBV5-1; CDR3 protein: ASSSSLAGVSYEQF
J gene: TRBJ1-5; clone size: -; V gene: TRBV13; CDR3 protein: ASSFGGVNQPQH
J gene: TRBJ2-5; clone size: -; V gene: TRBV12-3/TRBV12-4; CDR3 protein: ASSLRPGQSETQY
J gene: TRBJ1-2; clone size: -; V gene: TRBV27; CDR3 protein: ASSPQLLESNYGYT
J gene: TRBJ2-7; clone size: few; V gene: TRBV5-1; CDR3 protein: ASSPGDRGPYEQY
J gene: TRBJ2-5; clone size: few; V gene: TRBV5-1; CDR3 protein: ASSSDQVQETQY
J gene: TRBJ1-2; clone size: -; V gene: TRBV5-6; CDR3 protein: ASSSGNYGYT
J gene: TRBJ2-1; clone size: few; V gene: TRBV5-1; CDR3 protein: ASSLEGESYNEQF
J gene: TRBJ2-7; clone size: few; V gene: TRBV5-1; CDR3 protein: ASSPSGTSGYEQY
J gene: TRBJ2-3; clone size: -; V gene: TRBV6-6; CDR3 protein: ASSSGLAGYRTDTQY
J gene: TRBJ1-2; clone size: -; V gene: TRBV5-1; CDR3 protein: ASSLRTGHDGYT
J gene: TRBJ1-1; clone size: -; V gene: TRBV7-2; CDR3 protein: ASSLRWDGDEAF
J gene: TRBJ2-3; clone size: -; V gene: TRBV7-6; CDR3 protein: ASRNRGQTDTQY
J gene: TRBJ1-2; clone size: -; V gene: TRBV24-1; CDR3 protein: ATSDLGRKYGYT
J gene: TRBJ2-5; clone size: few; V gene: TRBV30; CDR3 protein: AYQTGGVQETQY
J gene: TRBJ1-1; clone size: -; V gene: TRBV27; CDR3 protein: ASSLSEPSVTEAF
J gene: TRBJ1-4; clone size: -; V gene: TRBV4-1; CDR3 protein: ASSQRGFVLPGEKLF
J gene: TRBJ2-2; clone size: -; V gene: TRBV12-3/TRBV12-4; CDR3 protein: AGGANTGELF
J gene: TRBJ1-6; clone size: once; V gene: TRBV7-2; CDR3 protein: ASSLTAALH
J gene: TRBJ1-5; clone size: few; V gene: TRBV12-5; CDR3 protein: ASVGTVSNQPQH
J gene: TRBJ2-1; clone size: once; V gene: TRBV27; CDR3 protein: ASSSFRRGREQF
J gene: TRBJ2-1; clone size: few; V gene: TRBV11-2; CDR3 protein: ASSPQLALTYNEQF